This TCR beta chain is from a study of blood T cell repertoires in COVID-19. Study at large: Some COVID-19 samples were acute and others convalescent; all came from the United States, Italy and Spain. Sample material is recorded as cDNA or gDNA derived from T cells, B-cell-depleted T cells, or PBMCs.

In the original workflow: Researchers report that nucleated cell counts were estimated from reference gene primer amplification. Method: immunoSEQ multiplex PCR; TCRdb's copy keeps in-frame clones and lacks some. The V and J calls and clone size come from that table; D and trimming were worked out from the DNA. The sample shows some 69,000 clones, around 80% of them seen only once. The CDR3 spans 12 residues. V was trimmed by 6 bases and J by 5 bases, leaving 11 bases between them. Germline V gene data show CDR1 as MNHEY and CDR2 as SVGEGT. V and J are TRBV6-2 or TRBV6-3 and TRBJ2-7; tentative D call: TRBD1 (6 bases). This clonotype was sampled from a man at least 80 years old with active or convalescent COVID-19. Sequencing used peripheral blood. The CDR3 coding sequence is TGTGCCAGCAGCCCTACAGGGAACGAGCAGTACTTC. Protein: CASSPTGNEQYF.